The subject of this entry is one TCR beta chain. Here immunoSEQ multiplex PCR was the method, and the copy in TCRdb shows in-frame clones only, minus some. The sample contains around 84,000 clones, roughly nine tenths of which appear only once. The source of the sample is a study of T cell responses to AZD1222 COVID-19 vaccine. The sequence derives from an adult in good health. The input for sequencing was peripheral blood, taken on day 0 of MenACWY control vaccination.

The CDR3 is CASRTTGGSGNTIYF. The CDR3 DNA follows: TGTGCCAGCAGGACTACAGGGGGATCTGGAAACACCATATATTTT. The chain is built from TRBV2 and TRBJ1-3; 8 nucleotides match TRBD1. J was trimmed by 1 base and V by 6 bases; bases with no gene match: 5. The CDR3 is made up of 15 amino acids. Germline CDR1 reads SNHLY; CDR2 reads FYNNEI. Based on the CDR3 plus reference TRBV2 and TRBJ1-3, the full variable domain is EPEVTQTPSHQVTQMGQEVILRCVPISNHLYFYWYRQILGQKVEFLVSFYNNEISEKSEIFDDQFSVERPDGSNFTLKIRSTKLEDSAMYFCASRTTGGSGNTIYFGEGSWLTVV.